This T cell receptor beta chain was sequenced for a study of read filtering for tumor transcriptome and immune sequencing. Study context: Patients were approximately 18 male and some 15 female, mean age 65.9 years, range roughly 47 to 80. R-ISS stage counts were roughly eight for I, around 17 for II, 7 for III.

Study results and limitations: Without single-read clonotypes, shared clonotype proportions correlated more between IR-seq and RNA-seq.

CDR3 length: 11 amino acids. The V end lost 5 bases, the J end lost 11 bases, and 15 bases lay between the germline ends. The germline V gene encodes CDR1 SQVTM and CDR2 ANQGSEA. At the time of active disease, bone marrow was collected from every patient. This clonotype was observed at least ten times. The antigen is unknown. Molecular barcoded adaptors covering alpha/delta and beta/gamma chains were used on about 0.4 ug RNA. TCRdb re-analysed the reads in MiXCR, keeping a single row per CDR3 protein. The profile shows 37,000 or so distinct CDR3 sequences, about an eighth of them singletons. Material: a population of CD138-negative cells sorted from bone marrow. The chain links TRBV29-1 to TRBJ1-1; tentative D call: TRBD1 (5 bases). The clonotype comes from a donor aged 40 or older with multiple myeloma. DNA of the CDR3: TGCAGCGTTCCTGGGGCAGACGGGGCTTTCTTT. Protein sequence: CSVPGADGAFF.